Presented here are 21 T cell receptor beta chains from one specimen sequenced in a study of shared clonotypes between healthy human individuals. Generated by immunoSEQ multiplex PCR, the TCRdb table keeps only in-frame clones and is missing some. The sample lists 2.3 million or so clones, 93% occurring once. The specimen sequenced was naive CD4+ T cells from PBMCs. The subset was: CD45RA+ positively selected. These receptors all come from a man between 18 and 35 years old in good health. Some clones in this sample may be carry-over from other donors' samples.

A few counts support this clone. The same CDR3 arises from other DNA sequences in this sample as well. The chain combines TRBV28 with TRBJ1-5; D is unresolved. The germline V and J ends were trimmed by 4 bases and 0 bases, with 7 bases remaining between them. The CDR3 consists of 14 residues. Germline V gene data show CDR1 as MDHEN and CDR2 as SYDVKM. The DNA of the CDR3 is TGTGCCAGCAGTTCGGGAGGTAGCAATCAGCCCCAGCATTTT. Its protein product is CASSSGGSNQPQHF.

The chain uses TRBV28 and TRBJ1-4; D unclear. The V end was cut by 5 bases, the J end by 7 bases, with 20 bases between. CDR1 and CDR2 from the germline V gene are MDHEN and SYDVKM. This CDR3 is 16 amino acids long. The CDR3 loop reads CASSPSPGEGGEKLFF. The CDR3 nucleotides read TGTGCCAGCAGTCCCTCCCCCGGGGAAGGAGGTGAAAAACTGTTTTTT.

The genes are TRBV9 and TRBJ1-4; 9 nucleotides agree with TRBD1. CDR3 size: 16 residues. Germline CDR1 and CDR2: SGDLS and YYNGEE. The junction had 6 bases not matched to a gene; V was cut back by 3 bases and J by 3 bases. This CDR3 is CASSAGTGLSNEKLFF. The CDR3 DNA is TGTGCCAGCAGCGCGGGGACAGGGTTGTCTAATGAAAAACTGTTTTTT.

To note about this clone: Other DNA sequences of this sample code for an identical CDR3. The rearrangement links TRBV5-1 to TRBJ2-1, with 9 bases that match TRBD2. The CDR3 extends over 16 amino acids. After removal of 2 bases from V and 0 bases from J, the junction contained 3 bases not matched to a gene. CDR1 is SGHRS, CDR2 YFSETQ, per germline. CDR3 amino acids: CASSFLAGSSYNEQFF. The CDR3 region has the DNA TGCGCCAGCAGCTTTCTAGCGGGAAGCTCCTACAATGAGCAGTTCTTC.

This clone has just one count. The rearrangement links TRBV6-1 to TRBJ1-5; the D is unclear. The CDR3 contains 14 residues. Per germline, CDR1 MNHNS and CDR2 SASEGT. Deletions cut 5 bases from V and 6 bases from J, with 14 bases between. The CDR3 DNA sequence: TGTGCCAGCAGTACCGAACTAGGGTTTCAGCCCCAGCATTTT. This encodes CASSTELGFQPQHF.

This rearrangement joins TRBV6-5 to TRBJ1-2, with D tentatively TRBD1 (5 bases). Trimming took 2 bases from V and 5 from J, leaving 12 bases between them. Per the germline V gene, CDR1 is MNHEY and CDR2 is SVGAGI. This CDR3 comprises 14 residues. CDR3 bases: TGTGCCAGCAGTTACGGGGGGAGCCGATATGGCTACACCTTC. It is translated as CASSYGGSRYGYTF.

The chain links TRBV19 to TRBJ2-3; D uncertain. In germline, CDR1 is LNHDA, CDR2 SQIVND (reference sequence). The CDR3 contains 14 residues. Between the trimmed V and J ends, which lost 7 bases and 5 bases, there was a span of 16 bases. In DNA form, the CDR3 reads TGTGCCAGTACCCTCTCGCGGAGCCGAGATACGCAGTATTTT. It encodes CASTLSRSRDTQYF.

The chain links TRBV6-5 to TRBJ1-1; 9 bases are a match to TRBD1. Germline assignment: CDR1 MNHEY and CDR2 SVGAGI. V shed 7 bases and J 6 bases; nucleotides not matched to a gene: 9. The CDR3 is 14 residues long. As DNA, the CDR3 is TGTGCCAGCACCTACGGACAGGGGCGTCCTGAAGCTTTCTTT. It specifies CASTYGQGRPEAFF.

The genes are TRBV7-3 and TRBJ1-2, with 8 positions matching TRBD1. Germline assignment: CDR1 SGHTA and CDR2 FQGTGA. After removal of 5 bases from V and 3 bases from J, the junction contained 20 bases not matched to a gene. CDR3 length equals 19 residues. CDR3 DNA: TGTGCCAGCAGCAAAGGGGCTGGGACAGGTAACATTGGACACTATGGCTACACCTTC. Translated, it gives CASSKGAGTGNIGHYGYTF.

J is TRBJ2-1 and V is TRBV7-2; the D gene is possibly TRBD1 (6 bases). This CDR3 has 16 amino acids. The germline gives CDR1 SGHTA, CDR2 FQGNSA. With 4 bases removed from V and 3 bases from J, the gap between germline ends came to 16 bases. The CDR3 coding sequence is TGTGCCAGCAGCTCCCGGACAGCCCTAAACTACAATGAGCAGTTCTTC. Encoded protein: CASSSRTALNYNEQFF.

The J gene is TRBJ2-5, the V gene TRBV6-5; 10 nucleotides agree with TRBD1. This CDR3 has 14 amino acids. The germline V gene has CDR1 MNHEY and CDR2 SVGAGI. V trimming: 2 bases; J trimming: 4 bases; junction bases outside the gene matches: 1. The CDR3 region is CASSYRQGAETQYF. The CDR3 DNA reads as TGTGCCAGCAGTTACCGACAGGGGGCAGAGACCCAGTACTTC.

In the case of this clone: Different DNA sequences within this sample yield the same CDR3. This chain connects TRBV18 to TRBJ1-1, with D perhaps TRBD1 (5 bases). The CDR3 contains 13 residues. Between the trimmed V and J ends, which lost 6 bases and 1 base, there was a span of 9 bases. Germline CDR1 KGHSH, CDR2 LQKENI. DNA of the CDR3: TGTGCCAGCTCGGGGGTATCGAACACTGAAGCTTTCTTT. Translating it yields CASSGVSNTEAFF.

This clone was observed a single time. V gene TRBV7-3 combines with J gene TRBJ2-1; TRBD2 might be the D (6 bases). Germline CDR1 is SGHTA and CDR2 is FQGTGA. V shed 1 base and J shed 7 bases, with 17 bases lying between them. The CDR3 is made up of 16 amino acids. The CDR3 spells CASSLREGRGLNEQFF. CDR3 coding DNA: TGTGCCAGCAGCTTAAGGGAAGGTCGGGGACTTAATGAGCAGTTCTTC. The full variable domain, completed using reference TRBV7-3 and TRBJ2-1, is GAGVSQTPSNKVTEKGKYVELRCDPISGHTALYWYRQSLGQGPEFLIYFQGTGAADDSGLPNDRFFAVRPEGSVSTLKIQRTERGDSAVYLCASSLREGRGLNEQFFGPGTRLTVL.

The chain is built from TRBV6-1 and TRBJ2-7; D unclear. The V and J ends lost 4 bases and 6 bases respectively, with 7 bases between them. The CDR3 runs 11 residues. The germline CDR1 and CDR2 sequences are MNHNS and SASEGT. CDR3 DNA sequence: TGTGCCAGCAGTGGGTTAGTCGAGCAGTACTTC. It is translated as CASSGLVEQYF.

This chain uses TRBV5-6 with TRBJ1-1, with D possibly TRBD1 on 6 matching bases. The CDR3 runs 16 residues. V lost 3 bases to trimming and J lost 4 bases, with 19 bases between them. The germline V gene has CDR1 SGHDT and CDR2 YYEEEE. The CDR3 DNA sequence: TGTGCCAGCAGCTACAGGGACGGTTTTGGGCTCACTGAAGCTTTCTTT. This gives the protein CASSYRDGFGLTEAFF.

This chain joins TRBV25-1 and TRBJ1-1, with D possibly TRBD1 on 5 matching bases. Germline loops: CDR1 MGHDK, CDR2 SYGVNS. The CDR3 is made up of 15 amino acids. The ends were cut back, 2 bases at V and 4 bases at J, with 14 bases in the middle. The CDR3 coding sequence is TGTGCCAGCAGTGAAATCGGAGGGGCGGGCACTGAAGCTTTCTTT. Its protein product is CASSEIGGAGTEAFF.

The chain carries TRBV11-2 and TRBJ2-1; possibly TRBD2 for D (5 bases). The CDR3 is made up of 13 amino acids. V lost 2 bases, J lost 9 bases, and 11 bases lay in between. Germline CDR1 reads SGHAT; CDR2 reads FQNNGV. The CDR3: CASSLTSALEQFF. The CDR3 DNA reads TGTGCCAGCAGCTTAACTAGTGCGCTTGAGCAGTTCTTC.

V usage is TRBV14 and J usage is TRBJ1-1; D call uncertain. Per the germline V gene, CDR1 is SGHDN and CDR2 is FVKESK. V gave up 5 bases and J gave up 1 base, with 14 bases separating them. The CDR3 is 15 residues long. CDR3 nucleotide sequence: TGTGCCAGCAGCGGAGGACCGAGCCAGAACACTGAAGCTTTCTTT. Protein sequence: CASSGGPSQNTEAFF.

The rearrangement joins TRBV6-5 to TRBJ1-2; D perhaps matches TRBD1 (5 bases). The CDR3 runs 13 residues. Looked up from germline, CDR1 is MNHEY and CDR2 is SVGAGI. V shed 2 bases and J shed 7 bases, with 11 bases lying between them. The CDR3 sequence: CASSYPGGTGYTF. Here the CDR3 DNA reads TGTGCCAGCAGTTACCCCGGGGGAACTGGCTACACCTTC.

In the case of this clone: Other DNA sequences in this sample translate to the same CDR3. This sequence joins TRBV28 and TRBJ1-1; a possible D gene is TRBD1 (6 bases). CDR3 size: 14 residues. Germline CDR1 and CDR2: MDHEN and SYDVKM. The ends were cut back, 2 bases at V and 1 base at J, with 8 bases in the middle. CDR3 protein: CASSLPQGNTEAFF. CDR3 in DNA: TGTGCCAGCAGTTTACCACAGGGGAACACTGAAGCTTTCTTT.

J is TRBJ2-7 and V is TRBV7-2; the match to TRBD1 covers 8 bases. Germline CDR1 SGHTA, CDR2 FQGNSA. V shed 2 bases, J shed 7 bases, and the junction held 7 bases outside the gene matches. The CDR3 has 14 residues. The CDR3 sequence: CASSLLAGGWEQYF. The CDR3 coding sequence is TGTGCCAGCAGCTTACTGGCAGGGGGCTGGGAGCAGTACTTC.